Listed below are T cell receptor beta chains from one sample, sequenced in a study of post-analysis software for immune sequencing data. In TCRdb, the PCR reads were re-called with MiXCR into one record per CDR3 protein. Among hundreds of thousands of distinct CDR3 sequences listed, 44% were seen once. Sequenced: blood. The receptor set was obtained from a girl aged 5-17 years with multiple sclerosis. The CDR3 runs from the conserved cysteine through the conserved F or W. A D gene is named only where the DNA matches it firmly. Some rows mark clone size as missing; the rest say once, few, many or name a class of expanded clone.

>many|13|.|TRBJ2-7|TRBV10-3
TGTGCCATCAGTGAGTCGGAGTCCTACGAGCAGTACTTC
CAISESESYEQYF
>.|17|TRBD2|TRBJ2-7|TRBV12-3/TRBV12-4
TGTGCCAGCAGTTCCTACGTCCTAGGGACTAGCTCCTACGAGCAGTACTTC
CASSSYVLGTSSYEQYF
>few|16|.|TRBJ2-5|TRBV4-1
TGCGCCAGCAGCCAGGCACAGGGTAAAAATAAAGAGACCCAGTACTTC
CASSQAQGKNKETQYF
>few|12|.|TRBJ2-5|TRBV12-3/TRBV12-4
TGTGCCAGCAGTATAACTACAGAGACCCAGTACTTC
CASSITTETQYF
>.|15|.|TRBJ1-1|TRBV7-9
TGTGCCAGCAGCCACCTTGTGACACGGAACACTGAAGCTTTCTTT
CASSHLVTRNTEAFF
>.|17|TRBD2|TRBJ2-1|TRBV7-6
TGTGCCAGCAGCTTCCGCCGGAGGGCGGGAGTGGCGGATGAGCAGTTCTTC
CASSFRRRAGVADEQFF
>few|15|.|TRBJ2-5|TRBV3-1
TGTGCCAGCAGCCAAGGAGGGGGGGGCCTCAAGACCCAGTACTTC
CASSQGGGGLKTQYF
>few|14|TRBD1|TRBJ1-2|TRBV12-3/TRBV12-4
TGTGCCACGTCCGGGACAGGGGCCGTCTGGGGCTACACCTTC
CATSGTGAVWGYTF
>once|16|.|TRBJ1-1|TRBV24-1
TGTGCCACCAGTGATTCTCGTGGGGGACTAAACACTGAAGCTTTCTTT
CATSDSRGGLNTEAFF
>.|14|TRBD2|TRBJ2-7|TRBV5-1
TGCGCCAGCAGCTTGGGCCGGGAGGAGTACGAGCAGTACTTC
CASSLGREEYEQYF
>few|14|.|TRBJ2-7|TRBV27
TGTGCCAGCAGTTTCGGTCAGGTCTCCTACGAGCAGTACTTC
CASSFGQVSYEQYF
>.|16|.|TRBJ1-1|TRBV10-3
TGTGCCATCAGTGAGTCGAAAGGGACACGGAACACTGAAGCTTTCTTT
CAISESKGTRNTEAFF
>few|14|TRBD1|TRBJ2-7|TRBV7-9
TGTGCCAGCAGCGAAACGACAGGGTTTTACGAGCAGTACTTC
CASSETTGFYEQYF
>.|14|.|TRBJ2-7|TRBV29-1
TGCAGCGTTGAAGATCCGGGGAGTACCTCCGAGCAGTACTTC
CSVEDPGSTSEQYF
>.|13|.|TRBJ2-7|TRBV25-1
TGTGCCAGCCATAACAGAGAGGGATACGAGCAGTACTTC
CASHNREGYEQYF
>few|15|.|TRBJ2-7|TRBV4-1
TGCGCCAGCAGCCAATTGGGCCGGGGCTCCTACGAGCAGTACTTC
CASSQLGRGSYEQYF
>few|15|TRBD2|TRBJ2-3|TRBV5-8
TGTGCCAGCAGTTCTAGCGGGAGTATCTCAGATACGCAGTATTTT
CASSSSGSISDTQYF
>few|15|TRBD1|TRBJ2-7|TRBV12-3/TRBV12-4
TGTGCCACCCGCTCGGACAGGGGATTTGACGACGAGCAGTACTTC
CATRSDRGFDDEQYF
>.|17|.|TRBJ1-6|TRBV6-6
TGTGCCAGCAGTTACAGTAGCCTCCCGGGACTTAATTCACCCCTCCACTTT
CASSYSSLPGLNSPLHF
>few|14|.|TRBJ1-2|TRBV4-2
TGTGCCAGCAGCCAAGTACAGGTTTTCTATGGCTACACCTTC
CASSQVQVFYGYTF
>few|15|.|TRBJ2-5|TRBV7-2
TGTGCCAGCAGCTTAGTGGCGGGGTGGCAAGAGACCCAGTACTTC
CASSLVAGWQETQYF
>.|14|TRBD1|TRBJ2-7|TRBV5-1
TGCGCCAGCAGCGGCAAGGGGGCCTCCTACGAGCAGTACTTC
CASSGKGASYEQYF
>.|14|.|TRBJ2-1|TRBV5-1
TGCGCCAGCAGCTTGGGATTGAGGGGAGGTGAGCAGTTCTTC
CASSLGLRGGEQFF
>.|12|TRBD2|TRBJ2-3|TRBV7-9
TGTGCCAGCAGGCCGGGCGGGGGGATCGGGTATTTT
CASRPGGGIGYF
>.|18|TRBD2|TRBJ2-3|TRBV6-5
TGTGCCAGCAGTTACTCGACGGGACTAGCGGGGAGCACAGATACGCAGTATTTT
CASSYSTGLAGSTDTQYF
>.|15|.|TRBJ2-6|TRBV27
TGTGCCAGCAGTCTAACGCCCTCTGGGGCCAACGTCCTGACTTTC
CASSLTPSGANVLTF
>.|17|TRBD1|TRBJ2-3|TRBV10-3
TGTGCCATCAGCGAACCCGGGCAGGGGGCGAATACAGATACGCAGTATTTT
CAISEPGQGANTDTQYF
>.|14|.|TRBJ1-5|TRBV18
TGTGCCAGCTCCCGTGACACGGGGACTCAGCCCCAGCATTTT
CASSRDTGTQPQHF
>.|18|.|TRBJ2-4|TRBV29-1
TGCAGCGTTGAAGGATTGTTAGGGGACGCATCCACACCCTACATTCAGTACTTC
CSVEGLLGDASTPYIQYF
>few|9|.|TRBJ1-1|TRBV20-1
TGCAGTGCTAGAGAGCGTTCTTTCTTT
CSARERSFF
>few|13|.|TRBJ2-7|TRBV5-1
TGCGCCAGCAGCGCCTTACAGGGTCCGGGGCTGTACTTC
CASSALQGPGLYF
>few|14|.|TRBJ1-2|TRBV5-1
TGCGCCAGCAGCCCGCGCCGGGACGCAAAGGGCTACACCTTC
CASSPRRDAKGYTF
>.|16|.|TRBJ1-1|TRBV29-1
TGCAGCGTTGAGGGGAGAGAAGGGGGTTGGGACACTGAAGCTTTCTTT
CSVEGREGGWDTEAFF
>.|14|TRBD1|TRBJ2-1|TRBV4-1
TGCGCCAGCAGCCAAGGGGACAGACCCGATGAGCAGTTCTTC
CASSQGDRPDEQFF
>.|13|.|TRBJ2-4|TRBV7-9
TGTGCCAGCAGTACCGGACATAAGGATGAGCAGTACTTC
CASSTGHKDEQYF
>.|17|TRBD2|TRBJ2-3|TRBV5-1
TGCGCCAGCAGCACCACCCGGACTAGCGGGAGCACAGATACGCAGTATTTT
CASSTTRTSGSTDTQYF
>.|14|.|TRBJ2-7|TRBV12-3/TRBV12-4
TGTGCCAGCAGTCATACAGAGGCTCCCTACGAGCAGTACTTC
CASSHTEAPYEQYF
>.|11|.|TRBJ2-3|TRBV6-5
TGTGCCAGCAGTTATGCAGATACGCAGTATTTT
CASSYADTQYF
>.|8|.|TRBJ1-2|TRBV29-1
TGCAGCGTGGACGGGGACACCTTC
CSVDGDTF
>few|16|TRBD1|TRBJ2-3|TRBV7-8
TGTGCCAGCATCATCCGGGACAGACTTAGCACAGATACGCAGTATTTT
CASIIRDRLSTDTQYF
>.|14|.|TRBJ1-4|TRBV10-3
TGTGCCATCAGTGACATCCTGGCGGACGAAAAACTGTTTTTT
CAISDILADEKLFF
>.|14|.|TRBJ1-2|TRBV27
TGTGCCAGCAGCAGGGGATCAGGGCGCTATGGCTACACCTTC
CASSRGSGRYGYTF
>.|15|.|TRBJ2-1|TRBV12-3/TRBV12-4
TGTGCCAGCAGTTGGTCCCAGCGGCAGACCCATGAGCAGTTCTTC
CASSWSQRQTHEQFF
>.|14|.|TRBJ2-3|TRBV4-2
TGTGCCAGCGCCTTAGGATCTTCTGGAGATACGCAGTATTTT
CASALGSSGDTQYF
>few|13|TRBD2|TRBJ2-3|TRBV12-3/TRBV12-4
TGTGCCAGCAATCGGGGGGGCACAGATACGCAGTATTTT
CASNRGGTDTQYF
>.|15|.|TRBJ2-7|TRBV4-2
TGTGCCAGCAGCCAAGAAAGGGGGTCAGGCTACGAGCAGTACTTC
CASSQERGSGYEQYF
>.|13|.|TRBJ1-2|TRBV4-1
TGCGCCAGCAGCCAAGATAGGTCTAGCGGCTACACCTTC
CASSQDRSSGYTF
>.|14|.|TRBJ1-5|TRBV15
TGTGCCACCAGCAGAGACCAGGGTGGCCAGCCCCAGCATTTT
CATSRDQGGQPQHF
>.|16|.|TRBJ2-7|TRBV5-1
TGCGCCAGCAGCGGAGGACTTGGGACCCAAATGTACGAGCAGTACTTC
CASSGGLGTQMYEQYF
>.|15|.|TRBJ2-1|TRBV11-2
TGTGCCAGCAGCTTGGGAACGGCGCCGGGTGGTGAGCAGTTCTTC
CASSLGTAPGGEQFF
>.|15|.|TRBJ1-2|TRBV5-6
TGTGCCAGCAGCTTGGGTCGGGACCCAGACTATGGCTACACCTTC
CASSLGRDPDYGYTF
>.|15|.|TRBJ2-5|TRBV7-2
TGTGCCAGCAGCTACATCGGGACACTCCAAGAGACCCAGTACTTC
CASSYIGTLQETQYF
>few|15|.|TRBJ1-5|TRBV20-1
TGCAGTGCTACCCCCACAGGAGTACCCAATCAGCCCCAGCATTTT
CSATPTGVPNQPQHF